This TCR beta chain is from a study of shared clonotypes between healthy human individuals. On the study more broadly: Plates per donor: three CD4 naive, three CD4 memory, two CD8 naive, one CD8 memory. Points from the study as a whole: A reduction in generation probabilities was seen for non-shared clonotypes relative to those shared by all four donors. Although depth was large, rarefaction showed that sequencing of the sorted subsets was incomplete. Only a few donors were included, so the genetic and exposure-history diversity represented was limited.

It was CD45RO-negative cells, positively selected for CCR7, that made up naive CD8 cells, with terminally differentiated effector memory CD45RA+ cells excluded. Generated by immunoSEQ multiplex PCR, the TCRdb table keeps only in-frame clones and is missing some. The sample records over 2 million clones, just under 95% being singletons. Note on this clone: Its antigen is not identified.

This CDR3 comprises 15 residues. Germline V gene lookup returns CDR1 ENHRY and CDR2 SYGVKD. J was trimmed by 4 bases and V by 3 bases; bases with no gene match: 4. This sequence originates from a man aged 18 to 30 in good health. The genes are TRBV10-3 and TRBJ2-1; TRBD2 matches at 9 bases. Sequenced material: naive CD8+ T cells sorted from blood. CDR3 DNA: TGTGCCATCAGTGATAGTAGCGGGGGTTACAATGAGCAGTTCTTC. Its protein product is CAISDSSGGYNEQFF.